One and the same sample provided the 7 T cell receptor beta chains below, sequenced in a study of OX40 agonist ivuxolimab in advanced cancers. Assay used: immunoSEQ multiplex PCR; TCRdb lists only in-frame clones, some missing. The sample lists about 82,000 clones, roughly 92% occurring once. This sample comprised CD4+ or CD8+ T cells sorted from blood, obtained in a trial of the OX40 agonist ivuxolimab. The receptor set was obtained from an adult with an advanced solid tumor such as melanoma, head and neck, liver or kidney cancer.

V and J are TRBV5-4 and TRBJ2-1; no clear D gene. Trimming removed 4 bases from V and 0 bases from J, with 14 bases in between. CDR3 length: 16 amino acids. CDR1 and CDR2 (germline): SGHNT, YYREEE (reference sequence). The CDR3 region is CASSLGSSSSYNEQFF. In nucleotides, the CDR3 is TGTGCCAGCAGCCTTGGTTCATCGAGCTCCTACAATGAGCAGTTCTTC.

The rearrangement uses TRBV29-1 and TRBJ2-6; D remains ambiguous. CDR3 length: 14 residues. Germline assignment: CDR1 SQVTM and CDR2 ANQGSEA. The V end was cut by 4 bases, the J end by 0 bases, with 7 bases between. The CDR3 is CSVGGNSGANVLTF. The CDR3, as DNA: TGCAGCGTTGGTGGGAACTCTGGGGCCAACGTCCTGACTTTC.

This chain connects TRBV18 to TRBJ2-2; no firm D call. Germline values: CDR1 KGHSH, CDR2 LQKENI. V was trimmed by 1 base and J by 1 base, leaving 7 bases between them. The CDR3 runs 15 residues. The CDR3, as DNA: TGTGCCAGCTCACCACTGTCCCGGAACACCGGGGAGCTGTTTTTT. This encodes CASSPLSRNTGELFF.

The CDR3 reads CASSENPWGPQHF. The CDR3 nucleotides read TGTGCCAGCAGTGAAAACCCTTGGGGGCCCCAGCATTTT. The J gene is TRBJ1-5, the V gene TRBV6-1; no definite D call. This CDR3 region has 13 residues. Germline lookup yields CDR1 MNHNS and CDR2 SASEGT. V lost 2 bases, J lost 9 bases, and 11 bases lay in between.

The chain combines TRBV11-3 with TRBJ2-7; D is ambiguous. V gave up 1 base and J gave up 5 bases, with 9 bases separating them. This CDR3 is built from 13 residues. CDR1 and CDR2 (germline): SGHNT, YENEEA. DNA of the CDR3: TGTGCCAGCAGCTTAGGGGTTCTGGACGAGCAGTACTTC. It is translated as CASSLGVLDEQYF.

This rearrangement joins TRBV6-5 to TRBJ2-7, with D unresolved. CDR3 length: 11 residues. Germline V gene sequence: CDR1 MNHEY, CDR2 SVGAGI. V was clipped by 4 bases and J by 5 bases, with 6 bases between them. CDR3 loop: CASSWINEQYF. CDR3 nucleotides: TGTGCCAGCAGTTGGATCAACGAGCAGTACTTC.

The chain joins TRBV6-5 to TRBJ2-3; perhaps TRBD2 as D (6 bases). This CDR3 is 15 amino acids long. Germline CDR1 MNHEY, CDR2 SVGAGI. Deletions cut 4 bases from V and 6 bases from J, with 17 bases between. CDR3 sequence: CASSWRGVPTDTQYF. For the CDR3, the DNA is TGTGCCAGCAGTTGGCGGGGCGTCCCCACTGATACGCAGTATTTT.